The sample holds a few counts of the clone carrying this T cell receptor (beta chain). Its specificity is unknown. The data were obtained in a study of vaccination effects on CD4 cells after COVID-19. Study-level information: Each participant was given two doses of one vaccine (BNT162b2 or mRNA-1273). General observations from the study: Convalescents' post-vaccination spike-reactive clones were chiefly new, vaccine-induced ones.

Expansion of antigen-specific CD4+ T cells with viral peptide pools was carried out by the ViraFEST assay before sequencing. The culture ran for 10 days before CD4+ T cells were isolated. Between March and December 2020, the person had a SARS-CoV-2 infection that PCR confirmed. They grew approximately 2.1 million PBMC in each well, adding 8.5 to 10 IU/ml IL-2 and 7.5 to 10 ug/ml peptides. CDR3 length: 15 residues. Germline CDR1 SEHNR, CDR2 FQNEAQ (reference sequence). The V segment lost 4 bases and the J segment 2 bases; nucleotides outside the gene matches: 5. Assay: immunoSEQ multiplex PCR; the TCRdb copy retains only in-frame clones and omits some. The data hold around 19,000 clones, with just under 75% observed a single time.

Specimen: CD4+ T cells from PBMCs cultured with a peptide pool, collected before COVID-19 vaccination. The V and J genes are TRBV7-9 and TRBJ2-1; 7 bases agree with TRBD1. This sequence was found in a human donor who had a prior SARS-CoV-2 infection. In DNA, the CDR3 is TGTGCCAGCAGCTCCGGGACAGTCCCCTACAATGAGCAGTTCTTC. It encodes CASSSGTVPYNEQFF.